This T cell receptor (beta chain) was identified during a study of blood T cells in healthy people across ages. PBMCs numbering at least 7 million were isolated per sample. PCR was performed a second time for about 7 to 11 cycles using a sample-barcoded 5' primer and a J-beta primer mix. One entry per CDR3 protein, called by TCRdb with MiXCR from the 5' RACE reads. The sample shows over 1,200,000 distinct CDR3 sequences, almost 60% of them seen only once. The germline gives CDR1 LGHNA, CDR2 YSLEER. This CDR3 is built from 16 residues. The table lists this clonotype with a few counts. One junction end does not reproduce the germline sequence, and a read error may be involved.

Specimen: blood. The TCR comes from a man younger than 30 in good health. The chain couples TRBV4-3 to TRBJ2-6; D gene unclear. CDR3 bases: TGCGCCAGTAGCCAAGCCCTGGGCTCTGGGGCCAACGTCCTGACTTTC. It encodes CASSQALGSGANVLTF.